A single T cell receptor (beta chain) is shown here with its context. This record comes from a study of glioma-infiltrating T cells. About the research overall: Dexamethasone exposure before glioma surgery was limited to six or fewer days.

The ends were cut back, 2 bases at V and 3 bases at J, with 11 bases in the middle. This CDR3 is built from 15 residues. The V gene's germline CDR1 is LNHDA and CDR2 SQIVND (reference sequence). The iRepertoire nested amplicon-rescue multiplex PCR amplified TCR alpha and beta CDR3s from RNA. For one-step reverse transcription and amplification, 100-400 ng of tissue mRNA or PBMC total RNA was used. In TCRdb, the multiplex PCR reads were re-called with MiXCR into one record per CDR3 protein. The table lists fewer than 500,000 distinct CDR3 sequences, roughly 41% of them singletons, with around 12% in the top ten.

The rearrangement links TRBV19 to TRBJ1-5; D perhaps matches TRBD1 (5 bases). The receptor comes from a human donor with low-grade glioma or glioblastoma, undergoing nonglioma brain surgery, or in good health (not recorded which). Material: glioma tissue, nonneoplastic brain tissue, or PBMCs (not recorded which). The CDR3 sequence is CASSISGHHNQPQHF. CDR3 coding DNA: TGTGCCAGTAGTATAAGCGGACACCACAATCAGCCCCAGCATTTT.